This TCR beta chain comes out of a study of cytomegalovirus exposure and HLA in healthy donors (dated by TCRdb to about 2017). Notes on the research overall: An earlier analysis of about 560 of the donors reported about 300 Gb of sequence data and roughly 120 million unique TCR beta sequences obtained from around 180 million T cells. An earlier analysis of fewer than 750 of the donors used high-throughput TCR beta sequencing to judge whether each TCR beta V gene segment behaved as functional or pseudogenic. The study was designed to test whether signatures of past pathogen exposure could be identified by cataloging public T cell receptors. Both class I and class II loci were covered by HLA typing, at four-digit resolution. Along with the approximately 650-subject first cohort, a separate validation cohort of some 130 different subjects was used. A later genetic analysis used genome-wide SNP genotypes for about 60% of the roughly 700 donors, treating that subset as a discovery cohort. Among almost 400 genotyped donors of the cohort, an average of 235,054 unique TCR beta nucleotide sequences were sequenced per donor, roughly a sixth of them non-productive. Because of strong linkage in the cohort, 5 or 6 DR-DQ haplotypes were treated as single units for association and clustering. Among the roughly 400 genotyped donors, about 83% belonged to the genetic ancestry cluster associated with self-reported Caucasian donors. All discovery cohort repertoires had been generated on a single sequencing platform. An early release covering roughly 640 HLA-typed donors comprised about 290 gigabases of sequencing data and 85 million to 100 million unique TCR sequences. The study used immunosequencing to profile the T cell repertoires of approximately 690 subjects and linked those repertoires to cytomegalovirus serostatus. Donor age, sex, ethnicity and CMV serostatus were compiled together with the repertoire data. To predict cytomegalovirus infection status, the study brought together high-throughput TCR immunosequencing, statistical association of individual TCRs with disease status, and machine learning. Typing coverage differed by locus: A, B, C, DRB1 and DQB1 were typed in about 620-640 donors, DQA1 in about 500, DPA1 in 606, and DPB1 in 450 to 490. The later analysis used no new phenotypic data to find candidate immune exposures, relying instead on TCR beta sequences and their occurrence across donors. A later analysis re-examined previously published TCR beta repertoires from just over 650 donors and added high-resolution HLA genotyping to investigate patterns of TCR occurrence.

V is pared back by 2 bases and J by 4 bases, with 9 bases lying between the germline termini. The CDR3 goes from the cysteine to the phenylalanine over 13 residues. Only the CDR3 region is kept as DNA, spanning 39 bases read in frame from base 1. As encoded in the germline V gene, CDR1 is SGHRS while CDR2 is YFSETQ. The cohort comprised around 690 healthy bone marrow donors. Cohort members were all nominally healthy when sampled, although unrecorded immune exposures were likely present. The donor tested CMV seropositive, placing the donor among the approximately 290 seropositive members of the cohort. Every donor gave a peripheral blood sample, and the peripheral blood mononuclear cells from that sample were used for TCR beta sequencing. Genomic DNA was extracted from the blood cell samples with the Qiagen DNeasy Blood Extraction Kit. Libraries were built with the immunoSEQ multiplex PCR assay. For the multiplex PCR, a mixture combining 60 forward primers for TCR Vbeta segments and 13 reverse primers for TCR Jbeta segments was used. The CDR3 region of rearranged TCR beta genes was amplified from genomic DNA by a multiplex PCR assay. On the Illumina HiSeq System, the amplified TCR beta libraries were sequenced as 87-base-pair reads. In the source study's methods: Across the roughly 640 repertoires, a later analysis counted roughly 77 million unique TCR beta chains, around 10 million of which were shared by at least two donors. To remove PCR and sequencing errors, raw reads were error-corrected and collapsed into unique sequences using a nearest-neighbor algorithm that merged closely related sequences. CDR3 sequences were aligned to IMGT reference sequences to assign V, D and J gene segments. For a sequence to be retained, a match of at least six nucleotides to both a V gene segment and a J gene segment was required. A rearrangement was called productive if the CDR3 had no stop codons and remained in frame with V and J, and every other rearrangement was called non-productive. CDR3 was defined according to IMGT convention as the region running from the second conserved V-encoded cysteine to the conserved J-encoded phenylalanine. Sequences without an unambiguous match to a single V gene segment were excluded from the earlier analysis of a few hundred of the donors. An earlier analysis of 587 of the donors classified V segments as functional when productive rearrangements were above 56.7% and as segregating when the standard deviation between donors was above 5%. A statistical classification framework was built for diagnosing cytomegalovirus status from the catalog of TCR beta chain sequences. V and J gene assignment, in a later analysis, came from comparing TCR nucleotide sequences with IMGT/GENE-DB human TR gene sequences. Using the TCRdist pipeline, a later analysis assigned CDR3 sequences along with most-parsimonious VDJ recombination scenarios. A later analysis defined each TCR beta chain by its CDR3 amino acid sequence plus V-gene family, and excluded reads lacking a unique V-gene family. In a later analysis, around 650 highly shared, low-generation-probability nucleotide sequences were removed to address suspected cross-contamination and a sequencing artifact. In a later analysis, a clonal expansion index for each public chain was calculated from normalized within-repertoire ranks of inferred template counts. In a later analysis, generation probabilities were computed using a VDJ recombination model fitted to out-of-frame rearrangements, and the results were checked against IGoR. In a later analysis, hypergeometric tests were used to score TCR-TCR, TCR-HLA and TCR-CMV co-occurrence, with a repertoire-size bias correction applied to TCR pairs. A later analysis estimated false discovery rates by permuting HLA or CMV assignments 20 times. In a later analysis, co-occurring TCRs were grouped using DBSCAN, with TCRdist sequence similarity added in when clustering inside HLA-allele-positive subsets. Repertoires with fewer than 30,000 or more than 120,000 public chains were left out of co-occurrence clustering, as were several repertoires with anomalous nucleotide sharing. TCRdb carries this immuneACCESS record with in-frame sequences only. Its versions omit some clonotypes, under half of them owing to an unresolved V gene in the studies checked, with the rest unexplained. V and J calls and clone size are given by that table; D and trimming were obtained from the DNA. A total of roughly 200,000 clones appear in this sample, 77% of them only once. The ten most abundant clones make up 3.7% of the sample.

Concerning this clone itself: This clone's antigen is unknown. Base qualities were left out, and no much larger clone turns up one base away.

Overall study outcomes, separate from this receptor: About 17 rarely observed V segments, including chromosome 9 orphons, were excluded from the earlier analysis of some 590 of the donors because counts were too low. According to a later analysis, TCR association rates differed among HLA loci, with DRB1 alleles showing the most associated TCRs and HLA-C alleles showing the fewest. Linkage disequilibrium might explain the correlated functional status among segregating V segments, but an unknown experimental factor could not be ruled out. The sequencing pipeline was judged likely to have produced a cluster of highly shared sequence variants as a technical artifact. Sequencing depth was assumed to be roughly uniform across donors in the presence/absence analyses, though that assumption may not hold. When HLA alleles, especially DR and DQ, strongly co-occurred, attributing TCR associations to individual alleles was difficult. A total of 150 to 200 TCR beta chains were listed by the study as associated with cytomegalovirus. Most TCR sequences were seen in very few donors, while some public TCRs were found in many individuals. The 87-base-pair reads could not distinguish some IMGT-functional V segments, including TRBV6-2 and TRBV6-3, so those segments were excluded. The cohort was sequenced for TCR beta chains only, and without alpha or paired-chain data the features that could be detected were limited. A later analysis reported that several top co-occurrence clusters appeared linked to parvovirus B19, influenza, CMV and Epstein-Barr virus. A later analysis associated about 18,000 TCR beta sequences with specific HLA alleles at a false discovery rate of 0.05. A further reported finding was that TCR beta sequences accurately predicted the HLA-A and HLA-B alleles for most subjects in the first cohort. In vitro tests confirmed that three of the cytomegalovirus-associated TCR beta chains recognize cytomegalovirus antigens. Compared with equally common non-associated chains, HLA-associated TCR beta chains in a later analysis were more clonally expanded and had lower generation probabilities. HLA typing was unavailable for some donors at each locus, so association tests used only the typed subset. In an earlier analysis of about 600 of the donors, most TCR beta V segments appeared in productive rearrangements about 90% or about 30% of the time, broadly matching IMGT annotations. A later analysis found that most CMV-associated TCR beta chains appeared HLA-restricted, with HLA associations seemingly driven largely by CMV exposure. A later genetic analysis associated a missense DCLRE1C variant with V-gene and J-gene trimming of TCR beta chains, and an independent cohort replicated the association. CMV serostatus was the only immune exposure information available for the cohort. A later genetic analysis reported fewer N-insertions in productive TCRs among donors in an Asian-associated ancestry cluster than the roughly 620-donor mean. According to the authors, the approach could potentially be generalized to other disease states and immunological phenotypes. In both the original and validation cohorts, the classifier was reported to diagnose cytomegalovirus status with high specificity and sensitivity.

The V gene is TRBV5-1 and the J gene is TRBJ2-5, with the D gene not clear enough to name. The origin of this receptor is a woman aged 55-75 years in good health and CMV-seropositive. The sequenced sample was PBMCs. DNA sequence: TGCGCCAGCAGCTTTGGAACGGGAGAGACCCAGTACTTC. The translation is CASSFGTGETQYF.